The 27 T cell receptor beta chains below all came from one sample that was sequenced in a study of blood T cells in healthy people across ages. PCR was performed a second time for about 7 to 12 cycles using a sample-barcoded 5' primer and a J-beta primer mix. Each CDR3 protein gets one entry after TCRdb re-called the 5' RACE reads with MiXCR. The data contain more than 1,000,000 distinct CDR3 sequences, approximately 26% of them singletons. This same sample was also part of a study on T cells of mothers and their children.

The specimen was blood. The source of these receptors is a girl aged 2-10 years in good health.

This clonotype has just a few counts. The genes are TRBV6-5 and TRBJ1-4; D not resolved. Germline V gene sequence: CDR1 MNHEY, CDR2 SVGAGI. The CDR3 is 13 amino acids. V shed 6 bases and J shed 7 bases, with 12 bases lying between them. The CDR3 DNA reads TGTGCCAGCAGCCCCCGACGTGTTGAAAAACTGTTTTTT. Amino acids: CASSPRRVEKLFF.

This clonotype has a count of ten or more. This chain links TRBV9 with TRBJ1-3, with D unclear. The ends were cut back, 0 bases at V and 0 bases at J, with 10 bases in the middle. Germline loops: CDR1 SGDLS, CDR2 YYNGEE. The CDR3 totals 16 residues. Here the CDR3 DNA reads TGTGCCAGCAGCGTAGACCCGGCAGACTCTGGAAACACCATATATTTT. Its translation: CASSVDPADSGNTIYF.

This chain uses TRBV20-1 with TRBJ2-3; no firm D call. V was shortened by 4 bases and J by 0 bases, with 11 bases between the two germline ends. This CDR3 comprises 14 residues. Germline CDR1 and CDR2: DFQATT and SNEGSKA (reference sequence). CDR3 nucleotide sequence: TGCAGTGCTAAGGTGGATTCTAGCACAGATACGCAGTATTTT. Its translation is CSAKVDSSTDTQYF.

The gene calls are TRBV20-1 and TRBJ1-2; D is perhaps TRBD1 (5 bases). CDR1 is DFQATT, CDR2 SNEGSKA, per germline (reference sequence). This CDR3 spans 16 amino acids. Between the trimmed V and J ends, which lost 1 base and 3 bases, there was a span of 18 bases. CDR3 nucleotides: TGCAGTGCTAGAGGGGGGACGGCCCCTCTGGACTATGGCTACACCTTC. Its translation is CSARGGTAPLDYGYTF.

The chain joins TRBV7-9 to TRBJ2-5; tentative D call: TRBD2 (6 bases). Trimming removed 9 bases at V and 5 bases at J, with 13 bases between. CDR1 and CDR2 from the germline V gene are SEHNR and FQNEAQ (reference sequence). CDR3 length equals 12 residues. This CDR3 is CASVGGPETQYF. The CDR3 nucleotides read TGTGCCAGTGTGGGGGGTCCGGAGACCCAGTACTTC.

Only a few counts were recorded for this clonotype. This rearrangement joins TRBV28 to TRBJ2-3; a weak D match, TRBD1 (6 bases). Trimming left V 5 bases short and J 4 bases short, with 16 bases between. CDR1 is MDHEN and CDR2 is SYDVKM in the germline V gene. The CDR3 length is 15 residues. The CDR3: CASSDQGIGADTQYF. CDR3 coding DNA: TGTGCCAGCAGTGACCAGGGGATCGGGGCAGATACGCAGTATTTT.

This clonotype has ten or more counts. This chain connects TRBV7-9 to TRBJ2-5; no clear D. Germline V gene sequence: CDR1 SEHNR, CDR2 FQNEAQ (reference sequence). There are 11 residues in the CDR3. V was clipped by 4 bases and J by 7 bases, with 7 bases between them. CDR3 sequence reads: CASSSRGTQYF. As DNA, the CDR3 is TGTGCCAGCAGCTCGCGCGGGACCCAGTACTTC.

The genes are TRBV7-6 and TRBJ2-5; D is ambiguous. V lost 1 base and J lost 1, with 10 bases in between. Germline lookup yields CDR1 SGHVS and CDR2 FNYEAQ. There are 15 residues in the CDR3. As DNA, the CDR3 is TGTGCCAGCAGCTTAGTAGGCCTGGTCCAAGAGACCCAGTACTTC. Translation gives CASSLVGLVQETQYF. Drawing the rest from reference TRBV7-6 and TRBJ2-5, the complete variable domain is GAGVSQSPRYKVTKRGQDVALRCDPISGHVSLYWYRQALGQGPEFLTYFNYEAQQDKSGLPNDRFSAERPEGSISTLTIQRTEQRDSAMYRCASSLVGLVQETQYFGPGTRLLVL.

This clonotype was seen a handful of times. The chain carries TRBV29-1 and TRBJ1-2; D may be TRBD1 (5 bases). The CDR3 totals 14 residues. Trimming shortened V by 3 bases and J by 0 bases, and 11 bases separated the two germline ends. The V gene's germline CDR1 is SQVTM and CDR2 ANQGSEA. The CDR3 bases are TGCAGCGTTGACGGGGGAGAAACTAACTATGGCTACACCTTC. Translated, it gives CSVDGGETNYGYTF.

The chain couples TRBV29-1 to TRBJ2-3; D tentatively reads TRBD1 or TRBD2 (5 bases each). The germline V gene has CDR1 SQVTM and CDR2 ANQGSEA. The CDR3 covers 13 residues. Between the trimmed V and J ends, which lost 6 bases and 3 bases, there was a span of 13 bases. CDR3 sequence reads: CSVRGTQTDTQYF. The CDR3 bases are TGCAGCGTGAGGGGTACCCAGACAGATACGCAGTATTTT.

This clonotype appeared a few times. The CDR3 protein is CASSYRRTGGFYNEQFF. The CDR3 DNA reads TGTGCCAGCAGTTACAGAAGGACAGGGGGTTTCTACAATGAGCAGTTCTTC. This sequence joins TRBV6-5 and TRBJ2-1; 10 positions agree with TRBD1. The CDR3 spans 17 residues. V was pared by 2 bases and J by 3 bases, with 7 bases of the junction left unmatched. Germline V gene data show CDR1 as MNHEY and CDR2 as SVGAGI.

The chain is built from TRBV4-3 and TRBJ2-1; D perhaps matches TRBD1 (5 bases). This CDR3 region has 13 residues. The germline V gene has CDR1 LGHNA and CDR2 YSLEER. Trimming took off 3 bases at V and 7 bases at J, with 10 bases between the two ends. The CDR3 here is CASSQTRVNEQFF. The CDR3 nucleotides read TGCGCCAGCAGCCAGACCAGGGTGAATGAGCAGTTCTTC.

A single count supports this clonotype. The junction does not match germline at one end; this may be a read error. This sequence joins TRBV4-2 and TRBJ2-1; 10 nucleotides match TRBD2. CDR1 and CDR2 (germline): LGHNA, YNFKEQ. This CDR3 is 16 amino acids long. The CDR3 nucleotides are TGTACCAGCAGCCAAGACGGACTAGCGGACTACAATGAGCAGTTCTTC. It specifies CTSSQDGLADYNEQFF.

This clonotype was observed a handful of times. The junction differs from germline at one of its ends, possibly a read error. The gene calls are TRBV4-1 and TRBJ2-1; unclear D gene. The length of the CDR3 is 15 residues. Germline V gene lookup returns CDR1 MGHRA and CDR2 YSYEKL. This chain's CDR3 is CASSPFTPSPNEQFF. CDR3 DNA sequence: TGCGCCAGTAGCCCCTTCACTCCCTCACCCAATGAGCAGTTCTTC.

The CDR3, as DNA: TGTGCCACCCGGGACAGAGGCGAAGAGACCCAGTACTTC. It specifies CATRDRGEETQYF. J is TRBJ2-5 and V is TRBV15; 7 bases agree with TRBD1. V shed 8 bases and J 3 bases; nucleotides not matched to a gene: 6. The CDR3 contains 13 residues. Germline CDR1 reads LNHNV; CDR2 reads YYDKDF (reference sequence).

In its sample, this clonotype was seen many times. The rearrangement uses TRBV9 and TRBJ2-4; D not certain. Per germline, CDR1 SGDLS and CDR2 YYNGEE. V shed 0 bases and J shed 6 bases, with 7 bases lying between them. This CDR3 comprises 13 residues. CDR3 residues: CASSVGLLNIQYF. The CDR3 DNA reads as TGTGCCAGCAGCGTAGGTCTCCTAAACATTCAGTACTTC.

This chain links TRBV12-3 or TRBV12-4 with TRBJ1-4; 8 bases align to TRBD1. CDR3 size: 17 residues. J was trimmed by 3 bases and V by 2 bases; bases with no gene match: 8. The CDR3 DNA follows: TGTGCCAGCAGTTTAATAGGACAGGGTAGGGCTAATGAAAAACTGTTTTTT. Protein sequence: CASSLIGQGRANEKLFF.

The chain couples TRBV12-3 or TRBV12-4 to TRBJ2-1, with a tentative D call TRBD2 (6 bases). TRBJ2-5 matches the DNA end more closely, so the J call is doubtful. This CDR3 is 15 amino acids long. The CDR3 nucleotides read TGTGCCAGCAGTTCCTCCGACGGGAGTTATGGGACCCAGTACTTC. This sequence encodes CASSSSDGSYGTQYF.

This clonotype was found a few times. The rearrangement links TRBV24-1 to TRBJ2-7; 7 nucleotides line up with TRBD2. Looked up from germline, CDR1 is KGHDR and CDR2 is SFDVKD. The CDR3 totals 15 residues. Unmatched junction bases numbered 6, after V lost 0 bases and J lost 5 bases. Here the CDR3 DNA reads TGTGCCACCAGTGATTTGCAGGGAGGGCGGCACGAGCAGTACTTC. This codes for CATSDLQGGRHEQYF.

This clonotype showed up just a few times. The rearrangement links TRBV5-1 to TRBJ2-1; D gene uncertain. CDR1 is SGHRS, CDR2 YFSETQ, per germline. The CDR3 consists of 14 residues. The V end was cut by 0 bases, the J end by 6 bases, with 10 bases between. The CDR3 is CASSLVLGCNEQFF. CDR3 nucleotides: TGCGCCAGCAGCTTGGTTTTGGGATGCAATGAGCAGTTCTTC.

As regards this clonotype: Just one base apart from a much larger clone, this may be a read error. The J gene is TRBJ2-5, the V gene TRBV7-9; weak D call: TRBD1 (5 bases). This CDR3 has 14 amino acids. Germline-derived CDR1 and CDR2 are SEHNR and FQNEAQ (reference sequence). The CDR3 loop reads CASSFLDSQESQYF. In DNA, the CDR3 is TGTGCCAGCAGCTTCCTCGACAGTCAAGAGTCCCAGTACTTC.

The rearrangement uses TRBV7-2 and TRBJ2-1; 8 nucleotides agree with TRBD1. Germline values: CDR1 SGHTA, CDR2 FQGNSA. V gave up 7 bases and J gave up 8 bases; unmatched junction bases: 10. The CDR3 extends over 14 amino acids. The CDR3 loop reads CASIRLDRGYEQFF. DNA for the CDR3: TGTGCCAGCATCAGATTAGACAGGGGCTATGAGCAGTTCTTC.

Concerning this clonotype: The conserved phenylalanine or tryptophan normally closing the CDR3 is absent here, so this likely arose from a read error. The J gene is TRBJ2-1, the V gene TRBV20-1; 12 nucleotides line up with TRBD2. J was trimmed by 6 bases and V by 5 bases; bases with no gene match: 5. Germline V gene lookup returns CDR1 DFQATT and CDR2 SNEGSKA (reference sequence). The CDR3 has 14 amino acids. The chain's CDR3 is CSAFGTSGLNEQFL. Here the CDR3 DNA reads TGCAGTGCTTTCGGGACTAGCGGGCTCAATGAGCAGTTCCTC.

The rearrangement uses TRBV12-5 and TRBJ1-1, with a weak D call TRBD1 (6 bases). The CDR3 spans 12 residues. Germline V gives CDR1 LGHNT, CDR2 FRNRAP. Between the trimmed V and J ends, which lost 7 bases and 4 bases, there was a span of 10 bases. CDR3: CASAQGTTEAFF. Here the CDR3 DNA reads TGTGCTAGTGCCCAGGGGACCACTGAAGCTTTCTTT.

This clonotype turned up a few times. The chain couples TRBV7-9 to TRBJ1-3, with D possibly matching TRBD1 (6 bases). Germline-derived CDR1 and CDR2 are SEHNR and FQNEAQ (reference sequence). V lost 4 bases, J lost 6 bases, and 19 bases lay in between. This CDR3 comprises 16 residues. The CDR3 loop reads CASSSPRTVTSNTIYF. The CDR3 DNA is TGTGCCAGCAGCTCCCCCCGGACAGTGACATCAAACACCATATATTTT.

The CDR3 DNA reads TGTGCCAGCAGCTTACACGCTAACTCCTACGAGCAGTACTTC. Translation: CASSLHANSYEQYF. V and J are TRBV7-2 and TRBJ2-7; no clear D. The V and J ends lost 2 bases and 0 bases respectively, with 8 bases between them. Germline V gene data show CDR1 as SGHTA and CDR2 as FQGNSA. The CDR3 runs 14 residues.

This clonotype was picked up a small number of times. CDR3 nucleotide sequence: TGTGCCAGCAGTGTGGCGACAGACTATGGCTACACCTTC. As protein: CASSVATDYGYTF. This sequence joins TRBV28 and TRBJ1-2; TRBD1 might be the D (5 bases). This CDR3 has 13 amino acids. Germline V gives CDR1 MDHEN, CDR2 SYDVKM. V lost 5 bases and J lost 3, with 10 bases in between.